The present T cell receptor beta chain was sequenced within a study of memory CD4+ T cells and cytomegalovirus serostatus. Single viable CD3+CD4+CD8-CD45RO+ cells were sorted as the memory CD4+ T cells. Data came from immunoSEQ multiplex PCR; TCRdb stores just in-frame clones and leaves some out. In the table there are under 75,000 clones, over 70% of which are singletons. The germline V gene encodes CDR1 MNHNY and CDR2 SVGAGI (reference sequence). The CDR3 is made up of 15 amino acids. Trimming pared 6 bases from V and 4 bases from J, leaving 18 bases between. The sample comprised memory CD4+ T cells from blood. The sequence was obtained from an adult in good health and CMV-seronegative. Some clones in this sample may be carry-over from other donors' samples. The chain carries TRBV6-6 and TRBJ1-1, with D possibly being TRBD1 (6 bases). CDR3 amino acids: CASSPGGARGTEAFF. DNA for the CDR3: TGTGCCAGCAGCCCGGGGGGCGCCAGGGGCACTGAAGCTTTCTTT.